What follows are 11 T cell receptor beta chains derived from one specimen sequenced in a study of control samples from healthy donors and cancer patients (dated by TCRdb to 2018 to 2021). The library was made by the immunoSEQ multiplex PCR assay. TCRdb limited this immuneACCESS table to in-frame rearrangements with V and J called. A share of clones is missing; checked studies link under half to unresolved V genes, and the rest is unexplained. A total of fewer than 100,000 clones appear in this sample, approximately 82% of them only once. The biggest ten clones account for around 9.5% of the sample. The sample was blood. Receptor source: a woman in her sixties in good health.

The rearrangement links TRBV6-5 to TRBJ1-6; perhaps TRBD1 as D (5 bases). The CDR3 sequence is 15 residues long. From germline, CDR1 is MNHEY and CDR2 SVGAGI. Trimming stripped 7 bases from V and 7 bases from J, with 17 bases between. DNA of the CDR3: TGTGCCAGCAACCCGACCGGGACGGGCAATTCACCCCTCCACTTT. Translating gives CASNPTGTGNSPLHF.

V usage is TRBV15 and J usage is TRBJ1-3; D perhaps matches TRBD1 (5 bases). This CDR3 contains 14 residues. CDR1 and CDR2 (germline): LNHNV, YYDKDF (reference sequence). With 1 base removed from V and 3 bases from J, the gap between germline ends came to 7 bases. CDR3 sequence: CATSRAGDGNTIYF. The CDR3 bases are TGTGCCACCAGCAGAGCGGGGGATGGAAACACCATATATTTT.

The chain links TRBV27 to TRBJ2-7; TRBD2 matches 13 bases. The CDR3 has 15 amino acids. Germline V gene data show CDR1 as MNHEY and CDR2 as SMNVEV (reference sequence). The V gene end was trimmed by 6 bases and the J gene end by 6 bases; junction bases not matched to a gene: 8. The CDR3 is CASSPTGLAGAEQYF. CDR3 nucleotide sequence: TGTGCCAGCAGCCCCACCGGACTAGCGGGAGCCGAGCAGTACTTC.

V is TRBV27 and J is TRBJ2-5; D remains unclear. Germline CDR1 is MNHEY and CDR2 is SMNVEV (reference sequence). This CDR3 is 14 amino acids long. V lost 0 bases and J lost 5, with 10 bases in between. The CDR3 DNA follows: TGTGCCAGCAGTTTATCGCTTAGTCCGGAGACCCAGTACTTC. Its protein product is CASSLSLSPETQYF.

The rearrangement joins TRBV3-1 (or the pseudogene TRBV3-2) to TRBJ2-5; possibly TRBD2 for D (6 bases). The CDR3 is made up of 15 amino acids. The germline gives CDR1 LGHDT, CDR2 YNNKEL (reference sequence). Trimming removed 8 bases from V and 5 bases from J, with 21 bases in between. Here the CDR3 DNA reads TGTGCCAGCGCCTCCCCGGGACTTCTGGATGAGACCCAGTACTTC. Its translation: CASASPGLLDETQYF.

V and J are TRBV2 and TRBJ1-2, with TRBD1 as a possible D gene (5 bases). V lost 9 bases and J lost 7, with 18 bases in between. The V gene's germline CDR1 is SNHLY and CDR2 FYNNEI. The CDR3 extends over 13 amino acids. CDR3 region: CASTQTAPRGYTF. In nucleotides, the CDR3 is TGTGCCAGTACGCAGACAGCGCCCCGTGGCTACACCTTC. Full variable domain (rest looked up from reference TRBV2 and TRBJ1-2): EPEVTQTPSHQVTQMGQEVILRCVPISNHLYFYWYRQILGQKVEFLVSFYNNEISEKSEIFDDQFSVERPDGSNFTLKIRSTKLEDSAMYFCASTQTAPRGYTFGSGTRLTVV.

The chain is built from TRBV5-1 and TRBJ2-2; 9 bases align to TRBD2. CDR1 is SGHRS and CDR2 is YFSETQ in the germline V gene. The V segment lost 2 bases and the J segment 4 bases; nucleotides outside the gene matches: 6. The length of the CDR3 is 16 residues. This CDR3 is CASSFSGSGFTGELFF. CDR3 sequence (DNA): TGCGCCAGCAGCTTTAGCGGGAGTGGGTTCACCGGGGAGCTGTTTTTT.

This chain uses TRBV19 with TRBJ1-5; the match to TRBD1 covers 8 bases. CDR3 length equals 14 residues. The germline gives CDR1 LNHDA, CDR2 SQIVND (reference sequence). With V trimmed by 6 bases and J by 4 bases, 5 bases remained unmatched. The CDR3 nucleotides are TGTGCCAGTAGCCCCCGGACAGGGAATCAGCCCCAGCATTTT. It translates to CASSPRTGNQPQHF.

With regard to this clone: The sample holds other DNA sequences that translate to the same CDR3. This sequence joins TRBV7-9 and TRBJ2-2, with 7 nucleotides matching TRBD2. Unmatched junction bases numbered 4, after V lost 3 bases and J lost 6 bases. Germline assignment: CDR1 SEHNR and CDR2 FQNEAQ (reference sequence). CDR3 size: 14 residues. The CDR3 spells CASSFGRGAGELFF. DNA for the CDR3: TGTGCCAGCAGCTTCGGTCGGGGGGCCGGGGAGCTGTTTTTT.

CDR3 loop: CASVKHLLSNQPQHF. DNA for the CDR3: TGTGCCTCCGTGAAACATCTACTATCCAATCAGCCCCAGCATTTT. The gene calls are TRBV19 and TRBJ1-5; no clear D gene. Trimming took 11 bases from V and 3 from J, leaving 20 bases between them. The length of the CDR3 is 15 residues. The germline V gene has CDR1 LNHDA and CDR2 SQIVND (reference sequence).

The CDR3 coding sequence is TGTGCCAGCAGCTTAGGTCAGGGTGGGGGACTAACTAACTATGGCTACACCTTC. Amino acid sequence: CASSLGQGGGLTNYGYTF. This sequence joins TRBV11-2 and TRBJ1-2; weak D call: TRBD1 (5 bases). V dropped 1 base and J dropped 0 bases, with 18 bases sitting between them. This CDR3 has 18 amino acids. Germline V lookup: CDR1 SGHAT, CDR2 FQNNGV.